This entry is about one T cell receptor beta chain. This sample is part of a study of cytomegalovirus exposure and HLA in healthy donors. Vbeta (60) and Jbeta (13) primers were used in the PCR. This table comes from immunoSEQ multiplex PCR, and its TCRdb copy is limited to in-frame clones, with some not included. The data hold under 200,000 clones, with roughly an eighth observed a single time. The clonotype originates from a man aged 50-60 years in good health and CMV-seropositive. Sequencing was performed on PBMCs.

The CDR3 is CASSTQGAFNTEAFF. DNA for the CDR3: TGTGCCAGCAGCACCCAGGGGGCGTTCAACACTGAAGCTTTCTTT. The genes are TRBV7-8 and TRBJ1-1, with 8 bases identical to TRBD1. The CDR3 covers 15 residues. Per germline, CDR1 SGHVS and CDR2 FQNEAQ. V shed 5 bases, J shed 2 bases, and the junction held 7 bases outside the gene matches.